In its sample, the clone carrying this TCR beta chain was seen many times. This CDR3 spans 12 amino acids. J was trimmed by 6 bases and V by 6 bases; bases with no gene match: 1. This sample is part of a study of T cells in Graves' hyperthyroidism and ophthalmopathy. Patients with ophthalmopathy all had a Clinical Activity Score of at least 3, a NOSPECS grade of at least 4 and duration under 3 months. TCR beta CDR3 sequences were amplified from RNA transcripts. HTBI primers were the set used in a first-round RT-PCR of the TCR CDR3. MiXCR, applied by TCRdb to the multiplex PCR reads, yields one record per CDR3 protein. Altogether about 610,000 distinct CDR3 sequences are present, approximately 15% being singletons, with the ten largest covering approximately 4.3%.

This sequence joins TRBV12-3 or TRBV12-4 and TRBJ2-7; TRBD1 agrees at 11 bases. Sequencing used blood. This clonotype was sampled from a woman aged 40 to 50 with Graves' ophthalmopathy. The DNA for the CDR3 is TGTGCCAGCAGGGGGACAGGGGGCGAGCAGTACTTC. Amino acid sequence: CASRGTGGEQYF.